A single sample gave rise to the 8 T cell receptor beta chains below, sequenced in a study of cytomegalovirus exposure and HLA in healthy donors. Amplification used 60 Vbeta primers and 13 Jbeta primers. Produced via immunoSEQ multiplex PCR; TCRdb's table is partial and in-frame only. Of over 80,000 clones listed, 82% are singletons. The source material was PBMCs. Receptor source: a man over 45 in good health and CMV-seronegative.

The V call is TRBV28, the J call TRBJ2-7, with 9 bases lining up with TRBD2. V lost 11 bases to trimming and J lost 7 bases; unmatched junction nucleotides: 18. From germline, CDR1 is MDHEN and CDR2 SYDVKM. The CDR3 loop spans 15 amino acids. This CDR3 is CACTDRGRAGNEQYF. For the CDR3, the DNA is TGTGCCTGCACCGATCGCGGGAGGGCCGGAAATGAGCAGTACTTC.

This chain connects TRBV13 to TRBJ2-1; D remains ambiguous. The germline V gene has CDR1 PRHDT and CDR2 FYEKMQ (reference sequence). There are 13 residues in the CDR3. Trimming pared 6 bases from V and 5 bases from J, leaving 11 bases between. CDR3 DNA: TGTGCCAGCAGTGAGGCCAGCAACAATGAGCAGTTCTTC. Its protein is CASSEASNNEQFF.

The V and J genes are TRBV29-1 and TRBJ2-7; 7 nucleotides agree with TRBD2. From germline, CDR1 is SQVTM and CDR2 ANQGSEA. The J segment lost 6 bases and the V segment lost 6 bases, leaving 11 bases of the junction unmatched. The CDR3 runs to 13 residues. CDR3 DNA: TGCAGCGTAGGGGAGGGAGCTAGGGGCGAGCAGTACTTC. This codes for CSVGEGARGEQYF.

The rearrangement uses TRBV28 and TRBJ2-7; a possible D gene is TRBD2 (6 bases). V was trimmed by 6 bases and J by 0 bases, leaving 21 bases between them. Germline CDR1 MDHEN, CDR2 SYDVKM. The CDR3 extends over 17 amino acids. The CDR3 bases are TGTGCCAGCAGCTACAACGCCGGGACTTCACTCTCCTACGAGCAGTACTTC. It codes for CASSYNAGTSLSYEQYF.

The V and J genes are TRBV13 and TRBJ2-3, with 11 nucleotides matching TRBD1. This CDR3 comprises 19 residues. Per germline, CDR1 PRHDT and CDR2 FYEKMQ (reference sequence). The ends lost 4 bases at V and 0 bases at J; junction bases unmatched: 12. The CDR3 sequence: CASSSSDGQGAGSTDTQYF. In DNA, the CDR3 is TGTGCCAGCAGCTCCTCTGATGGACAGGGGGCGGGTAGCACAGATACGCAGTATTTT. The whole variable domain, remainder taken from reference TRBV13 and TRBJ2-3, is AAGVIQSPRHLIKEKRETATLKCYPIPRHDTVYWYQQGPGQDPQFLISFYEKMQSDKGSIPDRFSAQQFSDYHSELNMSSLELGDSALYFCASSSSDGQGAGSTDTQYFGPGTRLTVL.

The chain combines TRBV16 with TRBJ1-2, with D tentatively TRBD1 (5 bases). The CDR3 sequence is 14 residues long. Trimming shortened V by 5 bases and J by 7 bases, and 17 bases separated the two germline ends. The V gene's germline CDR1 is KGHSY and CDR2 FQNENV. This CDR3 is CASSERDFGPGYTF. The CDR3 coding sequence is TGTGCCAGCAGCGAAAGGGACTTTGGGCCTGGCTACACCTTC.

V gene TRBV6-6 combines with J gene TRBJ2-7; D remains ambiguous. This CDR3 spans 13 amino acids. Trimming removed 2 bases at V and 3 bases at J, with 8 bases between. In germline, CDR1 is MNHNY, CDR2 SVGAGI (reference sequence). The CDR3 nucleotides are TGTGCCAGCAGTTACGGCAGTTTCTACGAGCAGTACTTC. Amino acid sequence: CASSYGSFYEQYF.

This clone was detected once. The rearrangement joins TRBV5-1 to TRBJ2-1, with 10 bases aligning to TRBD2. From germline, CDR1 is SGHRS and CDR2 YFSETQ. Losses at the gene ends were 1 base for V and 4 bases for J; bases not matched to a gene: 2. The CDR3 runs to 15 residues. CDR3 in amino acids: CASSLSSGRYNEQFF. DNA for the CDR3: TGCGCCAGCAGCTTGTCTAGCGGGAGATACAATGAGCAGTTCTTC.